This T cell receptor beta chain was sequenced in a study of blood T cell repertoires in COVID-19. Study-level background: Material from acute and convalescent COVID-19 was sourced from the United States, Italy and Spain. PBMCs, B-cell-depleted T cells, or T cells were the source of the cDNA or gDNA that made up the material.

The CDR3 sequence is 14 residues long. The V gene end was trimmed by 2 bases and the J gene end by 3 bases; junction bases not matched to a gene: 4. Germline V gene data show CDR1 as ENHRY and CDR2 as SYGVKD. In the study's own analysis: For nucleated cells, counts were estimated from reference gene primer amplification. TCRdb's table, derived via immunoSEQ multiplex PCR, lists solely in-frame clones and lacks some. V, J and clone size are taken as reported in that table, and D and trimming were inferred from the DNA itself. This repertoire shows roughly 100,000 clones, about 85% found once; its top ten account for 2% to 2.5%.

Source material: peripheral blood. The sequence was obtained from a man aged 50-60 years with active COVID-19. V gene TRBV10-3 combines with J gene TRBJ2-7, with TRBD2 matching over 7 bases. In DNA form, the CDR3 reads TGTGCCATCAGTGAGGCGGGGGACCTCTACGAGCAGTACTTC. Its protein is CAISEAGDLYEQYF.